This TCR beta chain originates from a study of OX40 agonist ivuxolimab in advanced cancers. Study information: The mean age was 60 years, ranging from 23 to 79, with 65% to 90% of participants male. Three individuals attained partial responses, comprising one hepatocellular carcinoma case and two cutaneous melanoma cases. Study findings and constraints: Relative to CD4+ cells, CD8+ T cells on average had more expanded clones. Antigen specificity of clonally expanded peripheral T cells was not established.

The germline V gene has CDR1 SGHTA and CDR2 FQGNSA. This CDR3 spans 18 amino acids. J gave up 5 bases and V 2 bases, and 9 bases lay outside the gene matches. Sequencing was performed with immunoSEQ multiplex PCR; in TCRdb, only in-frame clones are kept and a portion is missing. The sample includes fewer than 70,000 clones, roughly 84% of them seen just once. This clone was seen a single time. Its matching antigen is unknown. The clonotype was recovered from an adult with an advanced solid tumor such as melanoma, head and neck, liver or kidney cancer. The specimen was CD4+ or CD8+ T cells sorted from blood, collected in a trial of the OX40 agonist ivuxolimab. This chain joins TRBV7-2 and TRBJ2-7, with 16 bases matching TRBD2. The CDR3 region is CASSLRGTSGGAGHEQYF. The CDR3 DNA is TGTGCCAGCAGCTTACGTGGGACTAGCGGGGGGGCCGGGCACGAGCAGTACTTC.